The 9 T cell receptor beta chains presented below share a single source sample, sequenced in a study of human versus mouse CDR3 diversity and MHC coevolution. Clones were read by immunoSEQ multiplex PCR, and TCRdb kept only the in-frame ones, dropping some. This table holds 60,000 to 95,000 clones, around 92% found once. The material sequenced was naive CD4+ T cells from blood. Subset defined: CD45RO-negative CD62L-positive naive CD4 T cells. The source is a person aged 25 to 75 in good health.

The chain has TRBV6-1 and TRBJ1-5, with D tentatively TRBD1 (6 bases). CDR3 length equals 14 residues. With 5 bases removed from V and 6 bases from J, the gap between germline ends came to 14 bases. Germline-derived CDR1 and CDR2 are MNHNS and SASEGT. The CDR3: CASSLRDISQPQHF. The DNA for the CDR3 is TGTGCCAGCAGTCTTCGGGACATCAGTCAGCCCCAGCATTTT.

This chain joins TRBV4-1 and TRBJ2-3; 8 bases are a match to TRBD2. Germline CDR1 and CDR2: MGHRA and YSYEKL. V was clipped by 5 bases and J by 0 bases; unmatched bases: 7. There are 16 residues in the CDR3. CDR3 loop: CASSLSGGLSTDTQYF. Here the CDR3 DNA reads TGCGCCAGCAGCTTGTCGGGGGGGCTAAGCACAGATACGCAGTATTTT.

V is TRBV10-3 and J is TRBJ2-1; D gene uncertain. Germline V gene sequence: CDR1 ENHRY, CDR2 SYGVKD. The CDR3 loop spans 16 amino acids. Deletions cut 2 bases from V and 2 bases from J, with 13 bases between. The CDR3 DNA reads TGTGCCATCAGTGAGCAATTACGAGGCGCCTACAATGAGCAGTTCTTC. As protein: CAISEQLRGAYNEQFF.

The V call is TRBV18, the J call TRBJ2-3; 13 bases fit TRBD2. CDR3 length: 17 amino acids. Trimming cost V 3 bases and J 1 base; bases outside gene matches: 4. Germline V gene data show CDR1 as KGHSH and CDR2 as LQKENI. The CDR3 nucleotides read TGTGCCAGCTCACCTCCCGGACTAGCGGGGGGCACAGATACGCAGTATTTT. Translation: CASSPPGLAGGTDTQYF.

The chain carries TRBV11-2 and TRBJ2-5; 13 bases match TRBD2. This CDR3 is 16 amino acids long. Germline V lookup: CDR1 SGHAT, CDR2 FQNNGV. V lost 5 bases to trimming and J lost 4 bases; unmatched junction nucleotides: 7. The CDR3 DNA sequence: TGTGCCAGCAGCAAACTAGCGGGGGGGCGGGGAGAGACCCAGTACTTC. Amino acids: CASSKLAGGRGETQYF.

The CDR3 nucleotides read TGTGCCACCTGGGGGGGTACCGTTAGCACAGATACGCAGTATTTT. Protein: CATWGGTVSTDTQYF. The chain has TRBV6-1 and TRBJ2-3; 7 positions match TRBD2. The CDR3 runs 15 residues. Germline CDR1 MNHNS, CDR2 SASEGT. The V and J ends lost 10 bases and 0 bases, in that order; junction bases with no gene match: 10.

The rearrangement links TRBV7-9 to TRBJ1-1; 7 positions match TRBD1. The germline V gene encodes CDR1 SEHNR and CDR2 FQNEAQ (reference sequence). The V and J ends lost 5 bases and 2 bases, in that order; junction bases with no gene match: 14. This CDR3 is 17 amino acids long. The CDR3 DNA sequence: TGTGCCAGCAGCGTAAGGGGTGGAAGACAGGGAAACACTGAAGCTTTCTTT. Translation: CASSVRGGRQGNTEAFF.

The chain joins TRBV19 to TRBJ2-3; tentatively, D is TRBD2 (7 bases). This CDR3 has 17 residues. The germline V gene encodes CDR1 LNHDA and CDR2 SQIVND (reference sequence). Trimming removed 3 bases from V and 2 bases from J, with 18 bases in between. CDR3 DNA sequence: TGTGCCAGTAGTATTAGATGGGGGGGGCCCCACACAGATACGCAGTATTTT. As protein: CASSIRWGGPHTDTQYF.

The sample holds one count of this clone. V is TRBV7-9 and J is TRBJ2-7, with TRBD1 as a possible D gene (5 bases). Trimming pared 8 bases from V and 1 base from J, leaving 15 bases between. The CDR3 sequence is 14 residues long. Germline V lookup: CDR1 SEHNR, CDR2 FQNEAQ (reference sequence). The CDR3 is CASPGPLMSYEQYF. The DNA of the CDR3 is TGTGCCAGCCCAGGGCCCCTCATGTCCTACGAGCAGTACTTC.